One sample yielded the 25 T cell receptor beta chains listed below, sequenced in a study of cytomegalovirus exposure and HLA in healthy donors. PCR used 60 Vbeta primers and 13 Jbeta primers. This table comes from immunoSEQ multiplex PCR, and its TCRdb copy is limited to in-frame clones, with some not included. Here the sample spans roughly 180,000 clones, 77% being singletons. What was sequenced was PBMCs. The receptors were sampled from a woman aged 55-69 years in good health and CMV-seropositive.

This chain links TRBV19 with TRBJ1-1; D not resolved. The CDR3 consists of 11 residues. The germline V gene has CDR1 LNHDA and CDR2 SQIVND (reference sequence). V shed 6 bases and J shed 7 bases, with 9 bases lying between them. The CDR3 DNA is TGTGCCAGTAGCGTAGGAGTTGAAGCTTTCTTT. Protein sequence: CASSVGVEAFF.

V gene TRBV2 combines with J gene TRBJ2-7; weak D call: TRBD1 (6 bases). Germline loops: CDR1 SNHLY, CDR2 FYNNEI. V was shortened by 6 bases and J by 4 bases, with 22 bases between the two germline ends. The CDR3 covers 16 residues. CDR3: CASSTPGDRKNYEQYF. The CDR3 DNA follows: TGTGCCAGCAGCACCCCGGGTGACAGGAAGAATTACGAGCAGTACTTC.

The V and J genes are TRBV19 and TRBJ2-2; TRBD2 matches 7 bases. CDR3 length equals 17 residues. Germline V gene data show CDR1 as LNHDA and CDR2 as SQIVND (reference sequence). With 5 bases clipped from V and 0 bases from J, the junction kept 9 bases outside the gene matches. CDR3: CASSLGSGYPNTGELFF. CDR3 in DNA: TGTGCCAGTAGTCTGGGTAGCGGGTACCCGAACACCGGGGAGCTGTTTTTT.

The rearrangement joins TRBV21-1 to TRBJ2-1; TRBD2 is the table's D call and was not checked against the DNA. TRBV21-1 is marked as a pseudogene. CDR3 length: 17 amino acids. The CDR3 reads CASSKPRRGGRGNEQFF. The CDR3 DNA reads TGTGCCAGCAGCAAACCTCGGCGGGGGGGAAGGGGGAATGAGCAGTTCTTC.

This CDR3 reads CASSLVIHTLPNTGELFF. The CDR3 DNA reads as TGTGCCAGCAGCTTAGTAATACACACCTTGCCCAACACCGGGGAGCTGTTTTTT. This rearrangement joins TRBV7-2 to TRBJ2-2; D ambiguous. In germline, CDR1 is SGHTA, CDR2 FQGNSA. This CDR3 spans 18 amino acids. The V gene lost 1 base and the J gene lost 2 bases, with 17 bases spanning the gap.

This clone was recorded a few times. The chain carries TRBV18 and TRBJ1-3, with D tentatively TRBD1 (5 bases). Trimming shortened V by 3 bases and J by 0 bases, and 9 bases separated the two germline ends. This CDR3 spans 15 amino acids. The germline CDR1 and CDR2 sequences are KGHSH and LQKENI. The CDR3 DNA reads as TGTGCCAGCTCACCGGGGCTAAGCTCTGGAAACACCATATATTTT. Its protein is CASSPGLSSGNTIYF.

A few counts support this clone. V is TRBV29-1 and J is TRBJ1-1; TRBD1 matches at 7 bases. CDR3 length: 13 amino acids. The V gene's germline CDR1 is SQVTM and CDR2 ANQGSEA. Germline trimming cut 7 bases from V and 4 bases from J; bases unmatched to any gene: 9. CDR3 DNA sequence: TGCAGCGGGACCTACTCAGGGGGCACTGAAGCTTTCTTT. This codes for CSGTYSGGTEAFF. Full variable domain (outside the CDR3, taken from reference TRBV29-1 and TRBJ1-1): SAVISQKPSRDICQRGTSLTIQCQVDSQVTMMFWYRQQPGQSLTLIATANQGSEATYESGFVIDKFPISRPNLTFSTLTVSNMSPEDSSIYLCSGTYSGGTEAFFGQGTRLTVV.

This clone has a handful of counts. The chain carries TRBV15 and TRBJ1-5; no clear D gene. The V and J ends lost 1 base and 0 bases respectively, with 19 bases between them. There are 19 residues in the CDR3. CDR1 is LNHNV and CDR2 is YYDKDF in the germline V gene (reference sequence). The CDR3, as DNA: TGTGCCACCAGCAGAGGGGTCGCAACCACAGAATATAGCAATCAGCCCCAGCATTTT. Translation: CATSRGVATTEYSNQPQHF.

CDR3 sequence: CSVEVTGWTGELFF. CDR3 nucleotides: TGCAGCGTTGAAGTTACAGGGTGGACCGGGGAGCTGTTTTTT. The V and J genes are TRBV29-1 and TRBJ2-2; maybe TRBD1 (6 bases). With 1 base removed from V and 5 bases from J, the gap between germline ends came to 11 bases. The germline gives CDR1 SQVTM, CDR2 ANQGSEA. This CDR3 contains 14 residues.

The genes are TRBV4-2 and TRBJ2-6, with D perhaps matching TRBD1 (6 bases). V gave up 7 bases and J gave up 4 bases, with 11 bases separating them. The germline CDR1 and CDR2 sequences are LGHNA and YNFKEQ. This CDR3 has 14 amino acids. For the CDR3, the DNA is TGTGCCAGCAACCAGGGGCTCGGGGCCAACGTCCTGACTTTC. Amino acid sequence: CASNQGLGANVLTF.

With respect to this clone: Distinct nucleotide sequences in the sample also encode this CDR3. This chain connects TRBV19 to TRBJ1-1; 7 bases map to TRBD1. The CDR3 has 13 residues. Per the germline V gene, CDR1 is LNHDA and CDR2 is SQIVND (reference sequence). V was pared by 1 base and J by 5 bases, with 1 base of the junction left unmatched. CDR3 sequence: CASSIAGGTEAFF. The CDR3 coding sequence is TGTGCCAGTAGTATAGCAGGGGGGACTGAAGCTTTCTTT.

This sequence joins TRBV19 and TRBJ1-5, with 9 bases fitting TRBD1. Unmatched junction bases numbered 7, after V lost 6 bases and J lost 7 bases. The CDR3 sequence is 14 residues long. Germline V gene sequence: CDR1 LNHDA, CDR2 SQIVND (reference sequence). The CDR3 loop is CASSMGQGSQPQHF. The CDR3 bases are TGTGCCAGTAGCATGGGACAGGGAAGCCAGCCCCAGCATTTT.

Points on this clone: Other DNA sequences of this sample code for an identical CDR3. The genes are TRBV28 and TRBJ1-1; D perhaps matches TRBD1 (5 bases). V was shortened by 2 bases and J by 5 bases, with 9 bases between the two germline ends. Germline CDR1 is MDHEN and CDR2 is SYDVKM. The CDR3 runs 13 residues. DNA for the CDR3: TGTGCCAGCAGTTTACCAGGGAGGACTGAAGCTTTCTTT. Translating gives CASSLPGRTEAFF.

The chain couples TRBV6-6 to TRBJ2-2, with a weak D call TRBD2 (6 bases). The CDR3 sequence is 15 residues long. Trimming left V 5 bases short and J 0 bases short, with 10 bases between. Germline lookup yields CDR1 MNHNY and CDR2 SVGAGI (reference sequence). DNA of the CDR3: TGTGCCAGCAGTGCGGGACTGACGAACACCGGGGAGCTGTTTTTT. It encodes CASSAGLTNTGELFF.

The CDR3 DNA reads TGTGCCAGCAGCAAAATCCGGACAGGCGCAGATACGCAGTATTTT. Encoded protein: CASSKIRTGADTQYF. The chain couples TRBV21-1 to TRBJ2-3; TRBD1, the table's D call, was not compared with the DNA. TRBV21-1 corresponds to a pseudogene. This CDR3 is 15 amino acids long.

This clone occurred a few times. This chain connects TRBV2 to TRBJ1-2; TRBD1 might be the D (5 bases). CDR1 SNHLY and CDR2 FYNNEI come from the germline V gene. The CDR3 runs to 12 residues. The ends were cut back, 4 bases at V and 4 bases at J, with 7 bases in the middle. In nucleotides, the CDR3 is TGTGCCAGCAGTGCCGACAGCTATGGCTACACCTTC. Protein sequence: CASSADSYGYTF.

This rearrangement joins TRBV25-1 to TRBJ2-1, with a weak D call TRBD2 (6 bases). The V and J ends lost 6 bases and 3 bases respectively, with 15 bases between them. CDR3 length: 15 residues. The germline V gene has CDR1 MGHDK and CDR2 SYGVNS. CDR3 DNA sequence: TGTGCCAGCAGCCGAAGTGGGGGGAGCTACAATGAGCAGTTCTTC. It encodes CASSRSGGSYNEQFF.

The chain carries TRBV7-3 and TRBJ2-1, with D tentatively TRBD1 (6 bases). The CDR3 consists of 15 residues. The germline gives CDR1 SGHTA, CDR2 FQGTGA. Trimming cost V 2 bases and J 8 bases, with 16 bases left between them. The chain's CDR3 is CASSLGGGPGDEQFF. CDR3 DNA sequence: TGTGCCAGCAGCTTAGGTGGGGGCCCCGGGGATGAGCAGTTCTTC. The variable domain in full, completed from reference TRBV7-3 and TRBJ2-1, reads GAGVSQTPSNKVTEKGKYVELRCDPISGHTALYWYRQSLGQGPEFLIYFQGTGAADDSGLPNDRFFAVRPEGSVSTLKIQRTERGDSAVYLCASSLGGGPGDEQFFGPGTRLTVL.

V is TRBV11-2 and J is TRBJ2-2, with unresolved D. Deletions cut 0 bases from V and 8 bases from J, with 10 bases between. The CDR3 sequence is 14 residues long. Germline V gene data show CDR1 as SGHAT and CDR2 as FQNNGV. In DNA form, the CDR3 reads TGTGCCAGCAGCTTAGACTCCCTAACGGGGGAGCTGTTTTTT. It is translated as CASSLDSLTGELFF.

Here the CDR3 DNA reads TGTGCCAGTACCCGAGGGGGCCTGTACTATGGCTACACCTTC. Translation: CASTRGGLYYGYTF. This rearrangement joins TRBV19 to TRBJ1-2, with 7 bases that match TRBD1. Looked up from germline, CDR1 is LNHDA and CDR2 is SQIVND (reference sequence). The CDR3 covers 14 residues. After removal of 7 bases from V and 3 bases from J, the junction contained 8 bases not matched to a gene.

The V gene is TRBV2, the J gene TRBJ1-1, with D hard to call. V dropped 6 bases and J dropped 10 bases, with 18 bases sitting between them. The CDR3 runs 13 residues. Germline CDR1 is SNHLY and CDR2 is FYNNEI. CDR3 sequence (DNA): TGTGCCAGCAGGCTCGGGAGTGGAGTGGGAGCTTTCTTT. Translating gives CASRLGSGVGAFF.

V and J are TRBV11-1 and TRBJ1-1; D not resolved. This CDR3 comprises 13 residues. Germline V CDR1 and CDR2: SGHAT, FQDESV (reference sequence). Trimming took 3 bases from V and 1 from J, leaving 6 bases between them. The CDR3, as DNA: TGTGCCAGCAGCTTTCGTCGGAACACTGAAGCTTTCTTT. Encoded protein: CASSFRRNTEAFF.

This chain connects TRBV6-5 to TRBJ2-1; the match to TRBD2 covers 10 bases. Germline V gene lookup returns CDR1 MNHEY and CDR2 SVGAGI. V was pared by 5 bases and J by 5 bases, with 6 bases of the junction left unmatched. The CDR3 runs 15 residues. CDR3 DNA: TGTGCCAGCAGTCGTAGCGGGGGGACTAACAATGAGCAGTTCTTC. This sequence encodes CASSRSGGTNNEQFF.

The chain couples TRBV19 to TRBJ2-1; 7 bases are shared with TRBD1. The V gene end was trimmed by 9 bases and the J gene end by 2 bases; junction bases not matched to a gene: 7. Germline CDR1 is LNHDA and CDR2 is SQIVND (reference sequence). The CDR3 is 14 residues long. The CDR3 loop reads CASASDRPYNEQFF. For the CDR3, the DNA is TGTGCCAGCGCATCGGACAGGCCCTACAATGAGCAGTTCTTC.

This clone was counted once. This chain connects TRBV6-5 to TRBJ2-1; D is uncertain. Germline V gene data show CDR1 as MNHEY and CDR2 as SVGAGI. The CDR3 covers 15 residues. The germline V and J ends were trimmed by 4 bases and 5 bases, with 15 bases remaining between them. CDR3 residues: CASSWRKIPHNEQFF. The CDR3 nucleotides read TGTGCCAGCAGTTGGCGGAAAATCCCCCACAATGAGCAGTTCTTC.